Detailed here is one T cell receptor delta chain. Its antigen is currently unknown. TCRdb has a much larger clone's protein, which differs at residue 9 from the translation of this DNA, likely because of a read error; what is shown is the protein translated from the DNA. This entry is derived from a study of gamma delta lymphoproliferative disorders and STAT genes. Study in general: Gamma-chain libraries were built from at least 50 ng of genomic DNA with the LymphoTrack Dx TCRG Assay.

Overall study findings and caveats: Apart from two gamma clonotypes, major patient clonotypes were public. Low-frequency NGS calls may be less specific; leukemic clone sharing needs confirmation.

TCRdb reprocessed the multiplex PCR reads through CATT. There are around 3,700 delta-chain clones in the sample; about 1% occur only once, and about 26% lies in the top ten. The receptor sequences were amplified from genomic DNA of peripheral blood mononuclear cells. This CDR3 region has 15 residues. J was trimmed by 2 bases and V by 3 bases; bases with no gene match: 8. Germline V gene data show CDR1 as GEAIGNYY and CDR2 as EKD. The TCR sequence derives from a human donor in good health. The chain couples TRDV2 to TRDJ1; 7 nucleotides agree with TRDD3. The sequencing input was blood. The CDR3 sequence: CACDVLGSPTDKLIF. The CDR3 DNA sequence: TGTGCCTGTGACGTACTGGGGTCTCCTACCGATAAACTCATCTTT.